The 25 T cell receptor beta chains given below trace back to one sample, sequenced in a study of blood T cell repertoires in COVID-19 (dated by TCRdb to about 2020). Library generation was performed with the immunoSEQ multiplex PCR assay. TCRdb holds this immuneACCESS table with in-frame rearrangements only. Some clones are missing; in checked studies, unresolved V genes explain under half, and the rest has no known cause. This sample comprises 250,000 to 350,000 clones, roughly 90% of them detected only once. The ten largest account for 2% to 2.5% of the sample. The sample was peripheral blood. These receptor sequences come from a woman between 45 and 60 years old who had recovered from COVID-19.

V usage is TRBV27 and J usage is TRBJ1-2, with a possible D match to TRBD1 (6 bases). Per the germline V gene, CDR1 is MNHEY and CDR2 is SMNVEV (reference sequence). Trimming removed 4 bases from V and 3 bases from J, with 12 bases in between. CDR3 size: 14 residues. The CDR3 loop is CASSSKDSYYGYTF. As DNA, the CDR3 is TGTGCCAGCAGTTCTAAGGACAGTTACTATGGCTACACCTTC.

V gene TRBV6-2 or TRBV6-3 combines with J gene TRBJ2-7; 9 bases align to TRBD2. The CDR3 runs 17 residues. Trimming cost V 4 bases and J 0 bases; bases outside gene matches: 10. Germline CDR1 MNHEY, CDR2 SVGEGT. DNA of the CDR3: TGTGCCAGCAGTTTCACTCTAGCGGGACAGCTCTCCTACGAGCAGTACTTC. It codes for CASSFTLAGQLSYEQYF.

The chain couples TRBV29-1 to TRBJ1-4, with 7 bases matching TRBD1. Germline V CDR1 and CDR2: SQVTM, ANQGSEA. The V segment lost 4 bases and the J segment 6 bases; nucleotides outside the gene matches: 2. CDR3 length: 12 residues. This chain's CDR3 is CSVVQGDEKLFF. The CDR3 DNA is TGCAGCGTTGTTCAGGGGGATGAAAAACTGTTTTTT.

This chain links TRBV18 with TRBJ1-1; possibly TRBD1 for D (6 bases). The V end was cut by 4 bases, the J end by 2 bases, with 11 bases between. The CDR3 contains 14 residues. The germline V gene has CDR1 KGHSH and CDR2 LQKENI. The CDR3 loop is CASSRLGGNTEAFF. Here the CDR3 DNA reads TGTGCCAGCTCACGGTTAGGGGGAAACACTGAAGCTTTCTTT. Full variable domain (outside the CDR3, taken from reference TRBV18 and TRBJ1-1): NAGVMQNPRHLVRRRGQEARLRCSPMKGHSHVYWYRQLPEEGLKFMVYLQKENIIDESGMPKERFSAEFPKEGPSILRIQQVVRGDSAAYFCASSRLGGNTEAFFGQGTRLTVV.

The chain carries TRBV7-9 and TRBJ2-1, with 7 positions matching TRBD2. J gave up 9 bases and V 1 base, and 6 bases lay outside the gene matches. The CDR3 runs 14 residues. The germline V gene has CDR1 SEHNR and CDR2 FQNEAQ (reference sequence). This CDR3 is CASSLGLARGEQFF. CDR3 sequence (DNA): TGTGCCAGCAGCTTAGGACTAGCCCGGGGTGAGCAGTTCTTC.

The CDR3 is CASSLLRLSSGNTIYF. Here the CDR3 DNA reads TGTGCCAGCAGCTTACTCAGGCTGAGCTCTGGAAACACCATATATTTT. This sequence joins TRBV7-8 and TRBJ1-3, with D unclear. The germline V and J ends were trimmed by 2 bases and 0 bases, with 11 bases remaining between them. This CDR3 has 16 amino acids. Germline CDR1 and CDR2: SGHVS and FQNEAQ.

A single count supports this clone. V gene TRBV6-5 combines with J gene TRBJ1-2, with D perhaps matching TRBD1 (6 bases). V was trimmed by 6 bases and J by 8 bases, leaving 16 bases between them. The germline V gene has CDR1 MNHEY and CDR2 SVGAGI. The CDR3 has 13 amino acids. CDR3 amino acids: CASSDGQLKGYTF. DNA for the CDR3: TGTGCCAGCAGCGACGGACAGCTAAAGGGCTACACCTTC.

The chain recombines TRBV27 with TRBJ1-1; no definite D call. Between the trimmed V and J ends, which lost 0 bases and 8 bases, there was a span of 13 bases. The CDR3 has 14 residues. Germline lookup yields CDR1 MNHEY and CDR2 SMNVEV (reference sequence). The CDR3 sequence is CASSLSFIGREAFF. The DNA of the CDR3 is TGTGCCAGCAGTTTATCCTTTATTGGCAGGGAAGCTTTCTTT.

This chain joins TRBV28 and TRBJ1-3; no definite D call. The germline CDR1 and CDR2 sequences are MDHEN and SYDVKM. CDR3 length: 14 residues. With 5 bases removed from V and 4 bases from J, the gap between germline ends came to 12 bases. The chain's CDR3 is CASSTAREGNTIYF. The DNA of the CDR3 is TGTGCCAGCAGTACGGCGAGGGAAGGAAACACCATATATTTT.

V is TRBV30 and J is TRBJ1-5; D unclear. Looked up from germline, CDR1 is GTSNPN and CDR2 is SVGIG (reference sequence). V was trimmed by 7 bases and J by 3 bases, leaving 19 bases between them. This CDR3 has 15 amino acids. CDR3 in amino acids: CASRAGSALNQPQHF. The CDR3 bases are TGTGCCTCCCGAGCGGGGTCGGCCCTCAATCAGCCCCAGCATTTT. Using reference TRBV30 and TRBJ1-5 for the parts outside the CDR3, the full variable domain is SQTIHQWPATLVQPVGSPLSLECTVEGTSNPNLYWYRQAAGRGLQLLFYSVGIGQISSEVPQNLSASRPQDRQFILSSKKLLLSDSGFYLCASRAGSALNQPQHFGDGTRLSIL.

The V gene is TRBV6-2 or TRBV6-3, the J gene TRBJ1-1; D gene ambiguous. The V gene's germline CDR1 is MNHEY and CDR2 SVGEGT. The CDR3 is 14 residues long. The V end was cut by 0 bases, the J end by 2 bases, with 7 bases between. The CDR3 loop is CASSYSPLNTEAFF. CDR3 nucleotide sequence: TGTGCCAGCAGTTACTCGCCTCTAAACACTGAAGCTTTCTTT.

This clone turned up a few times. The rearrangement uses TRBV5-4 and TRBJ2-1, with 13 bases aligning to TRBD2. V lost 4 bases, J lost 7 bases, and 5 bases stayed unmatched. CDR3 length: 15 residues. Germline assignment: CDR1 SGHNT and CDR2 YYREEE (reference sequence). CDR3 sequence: CASSNGLAGANEQFF. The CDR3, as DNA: TGTGCCAGCAGCAATGGACTAGCGGGAGCAAATGAGCAGTTCTTC.

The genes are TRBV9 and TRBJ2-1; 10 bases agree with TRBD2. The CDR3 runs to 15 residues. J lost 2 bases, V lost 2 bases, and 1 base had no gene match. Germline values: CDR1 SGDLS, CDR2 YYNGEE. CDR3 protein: CASSVSGRAYNEQFF. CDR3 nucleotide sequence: TGTGCCAGCAGCGTGAGCGGGAGGGCCTACAATGAGCAGTTCTTC. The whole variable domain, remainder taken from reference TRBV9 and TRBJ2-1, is DSGVTQTPKHLITATGQRVTLRCSPRSGDLSVYWYQQSLDQGLQFLIQYYNGEERAKGNILERFSAQQFPDLHSELNLSSLELGDSALYFCASSVSGRAYNEQFFGPGTRLTVL.

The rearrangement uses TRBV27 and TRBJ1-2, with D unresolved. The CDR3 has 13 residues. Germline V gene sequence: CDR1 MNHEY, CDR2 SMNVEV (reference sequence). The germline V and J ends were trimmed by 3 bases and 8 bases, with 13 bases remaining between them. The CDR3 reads CASSFSGFGGYTF. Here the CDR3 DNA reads TGTGCCAGCAGTTTTTCGGGATTCGGGGGCTACACCTTC.

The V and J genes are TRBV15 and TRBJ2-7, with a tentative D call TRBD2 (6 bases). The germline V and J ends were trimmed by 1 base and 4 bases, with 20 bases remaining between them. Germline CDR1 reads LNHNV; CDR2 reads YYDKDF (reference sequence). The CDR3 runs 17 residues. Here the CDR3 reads CATSRGLIPGDEYEQYF. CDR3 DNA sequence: TGTGCCACCAGCAGAGGCCTTATCCCGGGAGACGAGTACGAGCAGTACTTC.

The CDR3 is CASSLRGGFSPFSRSDTYEQYF. For the CDR3, the DNA is TGCGCCAGCAGCTTGAGGGGGGGTTTCTCCCCTTTTAGTAGAAGCGATACCTACGAGCAGTACTTC. The chain recombines TRBV5-1 with TRBJ2-7; D possibly corresponds to TRBD2 (7 bases). V lost 1 base and J 2 bases, leaving 34 bases between the germline ends. This CDR3 has 22 residues. Germline V gene data show CDR1 as SGHRS and CDR2 as YFSETQ.

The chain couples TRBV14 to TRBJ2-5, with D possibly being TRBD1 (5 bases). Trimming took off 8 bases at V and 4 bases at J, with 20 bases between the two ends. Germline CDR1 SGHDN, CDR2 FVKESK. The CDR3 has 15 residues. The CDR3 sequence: CASSLSQGIIETQYF. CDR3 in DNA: TGTGCCAGCTCCCTGAGTCAGGGTATTATAGAGACCCAGTACTTC.

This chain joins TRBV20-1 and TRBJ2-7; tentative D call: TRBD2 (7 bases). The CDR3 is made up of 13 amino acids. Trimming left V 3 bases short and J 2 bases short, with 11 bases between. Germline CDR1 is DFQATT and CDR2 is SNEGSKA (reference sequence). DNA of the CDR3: TGCAGTGCTAGTAGGGGGGGGCCCTACGAGCAGTACTTC. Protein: CSASRGGPYEQYF.

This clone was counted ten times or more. As DNA, the CDR3 is TGTGCCAGCAGCTCCGGACAGGTATATCAGCCCCAGCATTTT. Translated: CASSSGQVYQPQHF. The J gene is TRBJ1-5, the V gene TRBV7-2, with TRBD1 matching 7 bases. This CDR3 spans 14 amino acids. CDR1 is SGHTA and CDR2 is FQGNSA in the germline V gene. J gave up 5 bases and V 4 bases, and 5 bases lay outside the gene matches.

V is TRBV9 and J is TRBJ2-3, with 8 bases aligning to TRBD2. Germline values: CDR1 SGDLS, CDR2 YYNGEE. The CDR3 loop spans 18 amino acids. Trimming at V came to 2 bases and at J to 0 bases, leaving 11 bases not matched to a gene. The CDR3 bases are TGTGCCAGCAGCGTCCCAAAAGCGGGAGTTGGTAGCACAGATACGCAGTATTTT. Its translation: CASSVPKAGVGSTDTQYF.

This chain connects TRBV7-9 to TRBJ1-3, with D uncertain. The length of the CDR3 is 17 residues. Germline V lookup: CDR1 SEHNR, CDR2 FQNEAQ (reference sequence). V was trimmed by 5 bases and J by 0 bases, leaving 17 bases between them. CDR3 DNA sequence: TGTGCCAGCAGCACCGGGGAGCTCGCTATCTCTGGAAACACCATATATTTT. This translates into CASSTGELAISGNTIYF.

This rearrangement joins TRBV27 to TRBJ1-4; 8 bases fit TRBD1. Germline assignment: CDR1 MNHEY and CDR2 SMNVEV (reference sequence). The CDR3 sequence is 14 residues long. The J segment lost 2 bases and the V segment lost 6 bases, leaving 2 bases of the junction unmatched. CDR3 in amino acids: CASSYRGTNEKLFF. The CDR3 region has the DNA TGTGCCAGCAGCTACAGGGGGACTAATGAAAAACTGTTTTTT.

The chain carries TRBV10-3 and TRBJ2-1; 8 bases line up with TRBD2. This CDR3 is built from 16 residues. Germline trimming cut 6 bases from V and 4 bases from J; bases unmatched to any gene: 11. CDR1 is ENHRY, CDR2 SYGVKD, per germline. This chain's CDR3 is CAIRGTSGVPYNEQFF. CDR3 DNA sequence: TGTGCCATCAGGGGAACTAGCGGAGTCCCTTACAATGAGCAGTTCTTC.

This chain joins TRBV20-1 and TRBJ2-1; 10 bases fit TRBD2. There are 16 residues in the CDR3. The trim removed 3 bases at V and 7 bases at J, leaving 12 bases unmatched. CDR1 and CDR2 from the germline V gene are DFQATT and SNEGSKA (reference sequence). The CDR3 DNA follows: TGCAGTGCTAGTAGGTCTAGCGGGGGCTTTGTGAATGAGCAGTTCTTC. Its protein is CSASRSSGGFVNEQFF.

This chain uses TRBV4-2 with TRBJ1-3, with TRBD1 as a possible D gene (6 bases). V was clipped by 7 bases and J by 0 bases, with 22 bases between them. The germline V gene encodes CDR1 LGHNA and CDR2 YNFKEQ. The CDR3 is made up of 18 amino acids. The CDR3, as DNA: TGTGCCAGCACCAATGGGCCTTCTGGACAGTTCTCTGGAAACACCATATATTTT. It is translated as CASTNGPSGQFSGNTIYF.